One sample yielded the 8 T cell receptor beta chains listed below, sequenced in a study of beta chain features in type 1 diabetes. Sequenced material consisted of expressed TCRB transcripts (all of the isolated RNA was reverse transcribed). Profiled with immunoSEQ multiplex PCR; TCRdb holds only in-frame clones, not every one. The sample contains 220,000 or so clones, around 68% of which appear only once. Sequenced sample: naive CD4+ T cells from blood. The receptors shown here come from a man aged 30-40 years in good health.

This chain links TRBV9 with TRBJ1-2, with 8 nucleotides matching TRBD1. After removal of 0 bases from V and 4 bases from J, the junction contained 2 bases not matched to a gene. Germline V gene data show CDR1 as SGDLS and CDR2 as YYNGEE. The CDR3 contains 14 residues. The CDR3 here is CASSVGTGSYGYTF. In DNA, the CDR3 is TGTGCCAGCAGCGTAGGGACAGGGAGCTATGGCTACACCTTC.

The chain employs TRBV30 and TRBJ1-5; D not certain. This CDR3 contains 13 residues. The germline V gene has CDR1 GTSNPN and CDR2 SVGIG (reference sequence). V lost 0 bases to trimming and J lost 6 bases, with 9 bases between them. CDR3 residues: CAWSVSIGQPQHF. Here the CDR3 DNA reads TGTGCCTGGAGTGTTTCAATAGGTCAGCCCCAGCATTTT.

The CDR3 loop reads CSAGTVYEQYF. CDR3 nucleotides: TGCAGTGCTGGGACAGTCTACGAGCAGTACTTC. V and J are TRBV20-1 and TRBJ2-7; TRBD1 agrees at 7 bases. The CDR3 has 11 amino acids. Germline lookup yields CDR1 DFQATT and CDR2 SNEGSKA (reference sequence). Trimming removed 5 bases from V and 3 bases from J; junction bases left unmatched: 1.

The CDR3 reads CASSLNSEQFF. The CDR3 DNA reads TGTGCCAGCAGCCTCAACAGTGAGCAGTTCTTC. This chain joins TRBV13 and TRBJ2-1; D is ambiguous. V lost 5 bases, J lost 9 bases, and 8 bases lay in between. The CDR3 has 11 amino acids. The germline V gene encodes CDR1 PRHDT and CDR2 FYEKMQ (reference sequence).

The gene calls are TRBV7-2 and TRBJ2-5; 7 positions match TRBD2. CDR3 length: 14 amino acids. Germline assignment: CDR1 SGHTA and CDR2 FQGNSA. The V and J ends lost 4 bases and 5 bases, in that order; junction bases with no gene match: 7. The CDR3 DNA follows: TGTGCCAGCAGCTCTCGAGGGCGGGAGGAGACCCAGTACTTC. It codes for CASSSRGREETQYF. Together with reference TRBV7-2 and TRBJ2-5, the CDR3 gives the full variable domain: GAGVSQSPSNKVTEKGKDVELRCDPISGHTALYWYRQSLGQGLEFLIYFQGNSAPDKSGLPSDRFSAERTGGSVSTLTIQRTQQEDSAVYLCASSSRGREETQYFGPGTRLLVL.

This clone was counted a few times. The CDR3 region is CASSQLTSAYEQYF. The CDR3 region has the DNA TGTGCCAGCTCACAGTTGACGTCCGCCTACGAGCAGTACTTC. J is TRBJ2-7 and V is TRBV18; D is unresolved. The CDR3 sequence is 14 residues long. V shed 4 bases and J shed 2 bases, with 12 bases lying between them. CDR1 is KGHSH, CDR2 LQKENI, per germline.

This chain joins TRBV7-2 and TRBJ2-2; possible D gene TRBD2, 6 bases. Trimming took 2 bases from V and 3 from J, leaving 16 bases between them. Germline CDR1 reads SGHTA; CDR2 reads FQGNSA. This CDR3 spans 17 amino acids. The CDR3 is CASSLFTSRGYTGELFF. CDR3 nucleotide sequence: TGTGCCAGCAGCTTATTTACCTCGCGGGGATACACCGGGGAGCTGTTTTTT.

CDR3 sequence reads: CSVTPNNEQFF. The CDR3 DNA reads TGCAGCGTTACCCCCAACAATGAGCAGTTCTTC. This chain uses TRBV29-1 with TRBJ2-1; D is uncertain. With 5 bases removed from V and 5 bases from J, the gap between germline ends came to 7 bases. In germline, CDR1 is SQVTM, CDR2 ANQGSEA. This CDR3 has 11 residues.